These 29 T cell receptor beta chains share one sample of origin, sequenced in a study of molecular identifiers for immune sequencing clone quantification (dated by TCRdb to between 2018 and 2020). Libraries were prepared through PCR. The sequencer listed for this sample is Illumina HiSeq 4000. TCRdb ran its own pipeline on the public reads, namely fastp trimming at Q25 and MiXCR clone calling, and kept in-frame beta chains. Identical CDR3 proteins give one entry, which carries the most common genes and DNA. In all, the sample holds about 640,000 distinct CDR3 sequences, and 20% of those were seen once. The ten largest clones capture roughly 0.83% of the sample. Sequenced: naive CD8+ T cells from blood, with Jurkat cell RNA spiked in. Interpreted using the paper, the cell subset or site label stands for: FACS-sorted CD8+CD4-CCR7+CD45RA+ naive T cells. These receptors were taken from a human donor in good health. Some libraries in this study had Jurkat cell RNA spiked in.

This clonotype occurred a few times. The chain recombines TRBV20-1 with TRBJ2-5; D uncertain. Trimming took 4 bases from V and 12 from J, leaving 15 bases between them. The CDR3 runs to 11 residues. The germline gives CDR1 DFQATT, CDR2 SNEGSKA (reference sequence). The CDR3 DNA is TGCAGTGCTAAGTCCGGGTCCCCAAAGTACTTC. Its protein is CSAKSGSPKYF.

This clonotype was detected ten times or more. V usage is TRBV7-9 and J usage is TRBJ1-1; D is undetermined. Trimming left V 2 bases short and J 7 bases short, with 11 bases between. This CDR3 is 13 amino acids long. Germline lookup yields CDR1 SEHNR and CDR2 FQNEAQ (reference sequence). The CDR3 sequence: CASSLSPDFEAFF. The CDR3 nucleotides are TGTGCCAGCAGCTTATCTCCGGATTTTGAAGCTTTCTTT.

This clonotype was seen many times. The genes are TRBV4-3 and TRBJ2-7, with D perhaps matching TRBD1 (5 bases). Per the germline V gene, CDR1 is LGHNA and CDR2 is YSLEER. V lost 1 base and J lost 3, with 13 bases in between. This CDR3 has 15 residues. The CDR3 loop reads CASSQGRVPHYEQYF. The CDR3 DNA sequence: TGCGCCAGCAGCCAAGGCAGGGTCCCGCACTACGAGCAGTACTTC.

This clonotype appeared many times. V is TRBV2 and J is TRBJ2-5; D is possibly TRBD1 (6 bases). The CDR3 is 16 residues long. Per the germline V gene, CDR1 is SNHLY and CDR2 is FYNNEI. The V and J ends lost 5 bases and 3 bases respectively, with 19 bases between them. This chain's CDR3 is CASSFVTGTLEETQYF. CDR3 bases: TGTGCCAGCAGTTTTGTGACTGGGACATTAGAAGAGACCCAGTACTTC.

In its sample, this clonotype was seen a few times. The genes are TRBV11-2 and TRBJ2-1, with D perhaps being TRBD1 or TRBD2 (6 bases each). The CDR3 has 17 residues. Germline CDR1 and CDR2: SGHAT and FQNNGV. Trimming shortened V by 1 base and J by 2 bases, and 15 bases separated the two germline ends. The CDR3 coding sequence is TGTGCCAGCAGCTTAGTGGTTTCTGGGGGGCCCTACAATGAGCAGTTCTTC. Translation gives CASSLVVSGGPYNEQFF. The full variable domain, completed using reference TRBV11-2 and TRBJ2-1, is EAGVAQSPRYKIIEKRQSVAFWCNPISGHATLYWYQQILGQGPKLLIQFQNNGVVDDSQLPKDRFSAERLKGVDSTLKIQPAKLEDSAVYLCASSLVVSGGPYNEQFFGPGTRLTVL.

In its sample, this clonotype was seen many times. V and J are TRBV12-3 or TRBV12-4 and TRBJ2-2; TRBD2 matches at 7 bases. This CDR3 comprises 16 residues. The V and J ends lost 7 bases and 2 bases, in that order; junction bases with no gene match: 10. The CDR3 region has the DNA TGTGCCAGCAACCTGGGGGAGCGGGGTAACACCGGGGAGCTGTTTTTT. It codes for CASNLGERGNTGELFF.

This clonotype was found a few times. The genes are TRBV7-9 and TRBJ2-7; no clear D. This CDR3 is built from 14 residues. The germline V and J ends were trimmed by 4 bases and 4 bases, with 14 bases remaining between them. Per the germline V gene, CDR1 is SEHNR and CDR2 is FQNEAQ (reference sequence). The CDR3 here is CASSSPFTDYEQYF. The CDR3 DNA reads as TGTGCCAGCAGCTCCCCTTTCACGGATTACGAGCAGTACTTC.

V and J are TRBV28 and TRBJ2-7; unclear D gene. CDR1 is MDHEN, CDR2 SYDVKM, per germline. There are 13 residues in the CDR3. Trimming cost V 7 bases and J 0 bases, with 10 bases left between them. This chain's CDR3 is CASNPSDSYEQYF. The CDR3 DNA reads TGTGCCAGCAACCCTTCAGACTCCTACGAGCAGTACTTC.

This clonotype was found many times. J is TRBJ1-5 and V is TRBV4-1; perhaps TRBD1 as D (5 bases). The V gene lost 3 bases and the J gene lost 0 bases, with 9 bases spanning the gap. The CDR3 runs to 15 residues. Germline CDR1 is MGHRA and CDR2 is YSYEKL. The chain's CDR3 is CASSHQGNSNQPQHF. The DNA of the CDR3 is TGCGCCAGCAGCCATCAGGGAAATAGCAATCAGCCCCAGCATTTT.

The DNA for the CDR3 is TGTGCCAGTAGTACAGGGGTCCCCACCGGGGAGCTGTTTTTT. Translated, it gives CASSTGVPTGELFF. The rearrangement joins TRBV19 to TRBJ2-2, with TRBD1 as a possible D gene (6 bases). Germline V CDR1 and CDR2: LNHDA, SQIVND (reference sequence). This CDR3 comprises 14 residues. The V and J ends lost 4 bases and 4 bases respectively, with 10 bases between them.

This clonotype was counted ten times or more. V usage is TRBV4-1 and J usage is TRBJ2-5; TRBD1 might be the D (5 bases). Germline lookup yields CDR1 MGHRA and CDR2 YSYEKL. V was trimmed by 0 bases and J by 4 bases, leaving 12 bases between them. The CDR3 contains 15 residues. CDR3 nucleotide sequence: TGCGCCAGCAGCCAAGATTGGGGCAGTGGAGAGACCCAGTACTTC. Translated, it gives CASSQDWGSGETQYF.

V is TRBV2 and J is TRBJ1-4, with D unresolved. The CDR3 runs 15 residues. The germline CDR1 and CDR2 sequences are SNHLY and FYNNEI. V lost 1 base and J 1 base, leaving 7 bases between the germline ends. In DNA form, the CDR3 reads TGTGCCAGCAGTGAAGACAAGTTAACTAATGAAAAACTGTTTTTT. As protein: CASSEDKLTNEKLFF.

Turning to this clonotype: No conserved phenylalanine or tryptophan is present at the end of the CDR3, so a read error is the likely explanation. The CDR3 nucleotides read TGTGCCAGCAGTCATTACACCGGGGAGCTGTTTTCT. It is translated as CASSHYTGELFS. This chain links TRBV7-9 with TRBJ2-2; D is ambiguous. The CDR3 runs to 12 residues. CDR1 SEHNR and CDR2 FQNEAQ come from the germline V gene (reference sequence). Trimming took off 6 bases at V and 3 bases at J, with 5 bases between the two ends.

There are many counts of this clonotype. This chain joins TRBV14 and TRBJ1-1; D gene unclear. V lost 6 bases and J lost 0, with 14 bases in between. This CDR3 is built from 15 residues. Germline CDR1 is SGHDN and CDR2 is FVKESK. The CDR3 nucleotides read TGTGCCAGCAGTCAGCGATTTGTCGTGAACACTGAAGCTTTCTTT. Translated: CASSQRFVVNTEAFF.

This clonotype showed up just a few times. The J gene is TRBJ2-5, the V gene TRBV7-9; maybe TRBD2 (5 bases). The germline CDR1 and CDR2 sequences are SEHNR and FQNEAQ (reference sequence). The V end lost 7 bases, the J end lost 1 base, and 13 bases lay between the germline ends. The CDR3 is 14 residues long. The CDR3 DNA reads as TGTGCCAGCAAAGACCGGGAATCCCAAGAGACCCAGTACTTC. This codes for CASKDRESQETQYF. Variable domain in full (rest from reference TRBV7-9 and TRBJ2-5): DTGVSQNPRHKITKRGQNVTFRCDPISEHNRLYWYRQTLGQGPEFLTYFQNEAQLEKSRLLSDRFSAERPKGSFSTLEIQRTEQGDSAMYLCASKDRESQETQYFGPGTRLLVL.

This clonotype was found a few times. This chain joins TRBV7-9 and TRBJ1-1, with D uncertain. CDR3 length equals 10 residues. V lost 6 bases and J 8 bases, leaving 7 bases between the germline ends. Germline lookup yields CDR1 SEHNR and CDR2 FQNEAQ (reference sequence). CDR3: CASRPIEAFF. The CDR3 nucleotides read TGTGCCAGCAGGCCAATAGAAGCTTTCTTT.

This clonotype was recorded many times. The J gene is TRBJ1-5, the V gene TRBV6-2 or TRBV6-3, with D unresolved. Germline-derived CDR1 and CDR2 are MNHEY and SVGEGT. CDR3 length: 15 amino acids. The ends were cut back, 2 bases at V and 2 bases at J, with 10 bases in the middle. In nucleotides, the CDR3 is TGTGCCAGCAGTTACGGGCGGTGGGGCAATCAGCCCCAGCATTTT. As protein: CASSYGRWGNQPQHF.

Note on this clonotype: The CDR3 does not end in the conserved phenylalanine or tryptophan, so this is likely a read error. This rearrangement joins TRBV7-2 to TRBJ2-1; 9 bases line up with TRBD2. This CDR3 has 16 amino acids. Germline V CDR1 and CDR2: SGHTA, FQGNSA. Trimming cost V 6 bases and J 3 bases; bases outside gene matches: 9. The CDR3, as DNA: TGTGCCAGCAGTTCAATAGCGGGAGTGGTCTACAATGAGCAGTTCCTC. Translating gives CASSSIAGVVYNEQFL.

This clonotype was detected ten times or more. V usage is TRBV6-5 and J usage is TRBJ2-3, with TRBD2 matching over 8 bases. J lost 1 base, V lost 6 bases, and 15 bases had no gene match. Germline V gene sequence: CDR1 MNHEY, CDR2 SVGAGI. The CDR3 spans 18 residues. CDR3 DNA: TGTGCCAGCAGATTAGCGGGAAGAATTGCTTCCGGCACAGATACGCAGTATTTT. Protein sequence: CASRLAGRIASGTDTQYF.

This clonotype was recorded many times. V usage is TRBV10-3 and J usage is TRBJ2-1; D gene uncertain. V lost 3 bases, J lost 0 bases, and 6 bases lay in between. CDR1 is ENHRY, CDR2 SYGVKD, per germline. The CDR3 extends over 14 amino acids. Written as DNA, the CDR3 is TGTGCCATCAGTGACGTAAGCTCCTACAATGAGCAGTTCTTC. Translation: CAISDVSSYNEQFF.

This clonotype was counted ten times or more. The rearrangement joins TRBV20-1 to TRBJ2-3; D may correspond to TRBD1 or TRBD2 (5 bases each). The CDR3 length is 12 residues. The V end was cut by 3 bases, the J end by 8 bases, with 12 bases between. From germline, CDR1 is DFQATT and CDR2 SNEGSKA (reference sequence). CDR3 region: CSARGPRGTQYF. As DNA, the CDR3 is TGCAGTGCTAGGGGACCCCGGGGTACGCAGTATTTT.

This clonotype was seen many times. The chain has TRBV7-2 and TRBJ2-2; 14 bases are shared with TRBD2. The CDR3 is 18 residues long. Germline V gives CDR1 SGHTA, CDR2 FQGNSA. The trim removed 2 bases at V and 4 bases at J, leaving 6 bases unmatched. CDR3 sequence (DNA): TGTGCCAGCAGCTTATTGACTAGCGGGAGGGCCACCACCGGGGAGCTGTTTTTT. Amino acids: CASSLLTSGRATTGELFF.

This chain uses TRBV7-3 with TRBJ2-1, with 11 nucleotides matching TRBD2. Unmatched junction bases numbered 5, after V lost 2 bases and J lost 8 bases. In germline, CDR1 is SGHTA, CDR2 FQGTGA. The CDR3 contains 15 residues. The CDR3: CASSLLAGGYDEQFF. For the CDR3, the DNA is TGTGCCAGCAGCTTATTAGCGGGAGGGTACGATGAGCAGTTCTTC.

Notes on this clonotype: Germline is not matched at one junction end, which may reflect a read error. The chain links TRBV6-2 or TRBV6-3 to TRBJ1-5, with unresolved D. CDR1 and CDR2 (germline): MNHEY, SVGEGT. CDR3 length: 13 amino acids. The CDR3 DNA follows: TGTGCCAGCAGTTCGACCTGGAATCGGCCCCAGCATTTT. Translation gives CASSSTWNRPQHF.

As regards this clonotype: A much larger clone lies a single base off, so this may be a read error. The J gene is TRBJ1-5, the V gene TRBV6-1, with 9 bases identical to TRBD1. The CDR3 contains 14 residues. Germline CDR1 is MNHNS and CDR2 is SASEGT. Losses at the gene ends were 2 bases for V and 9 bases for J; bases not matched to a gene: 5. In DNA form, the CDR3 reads TGTGCCAGCAGTGAAAGGGACAGGGAATGGCCCCAGCATTTT. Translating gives CASSERDREWPQHF.

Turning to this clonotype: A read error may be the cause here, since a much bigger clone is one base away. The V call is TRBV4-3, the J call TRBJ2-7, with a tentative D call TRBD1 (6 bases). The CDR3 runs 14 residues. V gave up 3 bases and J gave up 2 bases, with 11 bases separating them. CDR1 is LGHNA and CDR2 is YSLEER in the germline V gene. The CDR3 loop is CASSQLDSPYEQYF. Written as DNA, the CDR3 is TGCGCCAGCAGCCAGTTGGACAGCCCCTACGAGCAGTACTTC.

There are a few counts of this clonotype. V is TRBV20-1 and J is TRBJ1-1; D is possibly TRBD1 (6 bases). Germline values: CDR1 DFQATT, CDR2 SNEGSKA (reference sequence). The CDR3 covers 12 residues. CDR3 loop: CSGGPTNTEAFF. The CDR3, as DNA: TGCTCTGGGGGGCCGACGAACACTGAAGCTTTCTTT.

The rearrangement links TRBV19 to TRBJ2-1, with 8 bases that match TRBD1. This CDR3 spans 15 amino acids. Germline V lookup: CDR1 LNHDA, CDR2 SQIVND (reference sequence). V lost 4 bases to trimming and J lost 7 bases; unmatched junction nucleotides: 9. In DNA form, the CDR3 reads TGTGCCAGTAGTACGCTCCCGGGACAGGTGAATGAGCAGTTCTTC. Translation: CASSTLPGQVNEQFF.

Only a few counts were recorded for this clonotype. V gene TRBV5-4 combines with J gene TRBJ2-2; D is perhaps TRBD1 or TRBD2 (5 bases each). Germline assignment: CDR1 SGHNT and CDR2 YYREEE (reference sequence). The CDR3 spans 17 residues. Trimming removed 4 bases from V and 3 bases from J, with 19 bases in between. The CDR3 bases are TGTGCCAGCAGCGGAGGTGTGGGGGTCCTGGACACCGGGGAGCTGTTTTTT. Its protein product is CASSGGVGVLDTGELFF.